This T cell receptor (beta chain) is from a study of breast tumors, draining lymph nodes, adjacent tissues. Study-wide points: Tumor and nontumor repertoires were significantly more similar in luminal-like than in basal-like breast cancer.

Samples came from axillary lymph nodes draining the breast cancer. Remarks on this clonotype: Its antigen is not known.

TCRdb called the multiplex PCR reads again in MiXCR, with one record for every CDR3 protein. The sample contains around 140,000 distinct CDR3 sequences, 20% to 25% of which appear only once. Germline V gives CDR1 KGHSH, CDR2 LQKENI. The CDR3 runs to 14 residues. Losses at the gene ends were 3 bases for V and 5 bases for J; bases not matched to a gene: 4. Input material: axillary lymph node tissue. J is TRBJ2-3 and V is TRBV18, with TRBD1 matching 8 bases. The receptor comes from a female donor with breast cancer. Some clones in this sample may be carry-over from other donors' samples. The CDR3 loop reads CASSPLDRGDTQYF. DNA of the CDR3: TGTGCCAGCTCACCTCTAGACAGGGGAGATACGCAGTATTTT. Based on the CDR3 plus reference TRBV18 and TRBJ2-3, the full variable domain is NAGVMQNPRHLVRRRGQEARLRCSPMKGHSHVYWYRQLPEEGLKFMVYLQKENIIDESGMPKERFSAEFPKEGPSILRIQQVVRGDSAAYFCASSPLDRGDTQYFGPGTRLTVL.